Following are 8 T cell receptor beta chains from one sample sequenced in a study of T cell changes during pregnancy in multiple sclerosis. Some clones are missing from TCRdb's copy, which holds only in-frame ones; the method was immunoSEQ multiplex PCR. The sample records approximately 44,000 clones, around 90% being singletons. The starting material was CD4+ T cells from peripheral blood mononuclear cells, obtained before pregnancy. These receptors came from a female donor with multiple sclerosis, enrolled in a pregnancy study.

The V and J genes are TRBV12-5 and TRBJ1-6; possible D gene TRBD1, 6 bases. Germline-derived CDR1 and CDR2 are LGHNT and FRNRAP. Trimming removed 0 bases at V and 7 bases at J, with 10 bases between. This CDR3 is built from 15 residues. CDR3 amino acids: CASGLVQGGNSPLHF. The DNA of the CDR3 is TGTGCTAGTGGTTTGGTACAGGGTGGCAATTCACCCCTCCACTTT.

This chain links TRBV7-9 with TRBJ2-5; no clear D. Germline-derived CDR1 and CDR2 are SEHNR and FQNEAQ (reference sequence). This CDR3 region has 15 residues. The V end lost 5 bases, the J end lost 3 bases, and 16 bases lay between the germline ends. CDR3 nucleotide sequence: TGTGCCAGCAGCGTAACCTCCGAGACAAAAGAGACCCAGTACTTC. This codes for CASSVTSETKETQYF.

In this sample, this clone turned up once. Here the CDR3 DNA reads TGCAGCGTTGAAGTCGCGGGGCGAGGGACTGAAGCTTTCTTT. Encoded protein: CSVEVAGRGTEAFF. The rearrangement links TRBV29-1 to TRBJ1-1; D might be TRBD1 (5 bases). The germline V gene encodes CDR1 SQVTM and CDR2 ANQGSEA. V gave up 1 base and J gave up 5 bases, with 14 bases separating them. The CDR3 extends over 14 amino acids.

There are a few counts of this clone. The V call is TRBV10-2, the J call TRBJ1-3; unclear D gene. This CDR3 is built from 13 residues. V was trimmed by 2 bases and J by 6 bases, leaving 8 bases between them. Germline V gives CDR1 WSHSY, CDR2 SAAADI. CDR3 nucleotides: TGCGCCAGCAGTGAGGTCTCCGTAAACACCATATATTTT. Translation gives CASSEVSVNTIYF.

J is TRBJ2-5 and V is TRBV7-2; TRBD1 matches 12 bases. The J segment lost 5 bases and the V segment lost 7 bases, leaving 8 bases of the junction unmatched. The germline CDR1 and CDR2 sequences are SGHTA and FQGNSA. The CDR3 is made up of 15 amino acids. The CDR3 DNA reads TGTGCCAGCATCCGGGACAGGGGGCTTGGGGAGACCCAGTACTTC. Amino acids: CASIRDRGLGETQYF.

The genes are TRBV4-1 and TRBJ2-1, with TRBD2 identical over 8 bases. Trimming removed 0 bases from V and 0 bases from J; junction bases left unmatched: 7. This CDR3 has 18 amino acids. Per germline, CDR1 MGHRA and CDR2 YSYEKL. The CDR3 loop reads CASSQDYAGGRSYNEQFF. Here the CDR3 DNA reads TGCGCCAGCAGCCAAGATTACGCGGGGGGCCGCTCCTACAATGAGCAGTTCTTC.

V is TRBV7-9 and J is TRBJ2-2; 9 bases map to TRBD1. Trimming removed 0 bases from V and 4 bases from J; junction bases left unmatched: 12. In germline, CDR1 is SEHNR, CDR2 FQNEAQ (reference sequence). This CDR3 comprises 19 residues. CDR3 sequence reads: CASSLAPGQGVGPTGELFF. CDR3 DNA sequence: TGTGCCAGCAGCTTAGCGCCGGGACAGGGCGTAGGCCCCACCGGGGAGCTGTTTTTT.

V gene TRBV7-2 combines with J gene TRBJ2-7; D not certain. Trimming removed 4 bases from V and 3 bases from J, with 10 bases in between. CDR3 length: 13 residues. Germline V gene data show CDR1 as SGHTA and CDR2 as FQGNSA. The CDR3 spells CASSSFSGYEQYF. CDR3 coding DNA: TGTGCCAGCAGCTCTTTTTCCGGCTACGAGCAGTACTTC.